The 25 T cell receptor beta chains below were found in one sample sequenced in a study of T and B cells in COVID-19 patients. BIOMED2 TRB-A/B primer pools were used in multiplex TRB PCR. TCRdb independently ran MiXCR on the multiplex PCR reads; one entry per CDR3 protein. The sample has roughly 7,000 distinct CDR3 sequences; approximately 22% are singletons. Blood genomic DNA input for TRB amplification was roughly 250-550 ng. Specimen: blood. These receptors were taken from a human donor who had recovered from COVID-19.

This chain links TRBV24-1 with TRBJ2-7, with TRBD1 matching over 11 bases. The CDR3 is made up of 14 amino acids. Trimming removed 4 bases from V and 6 bases from J; junction bases left unmatched: 4. Germline lookup yields CDR1 KGHDR and CDR2 SFDVKD. CDR3: CATSDSGTGGEQYF. For the CDR3, the DNA is TGTGCCACCAGTGACTCCGGGACAGGGGGCGAGCAGTACTTC.

The chain employs TRBV14 and TRBJ2-3, with D possibly TRBD1 on 5 matching bases. V lost 1 base and J 6 bases, leaving 11 bases between the germline ends. This CDR3 is built from 14 residues. Germline loops: CDR1 SGHDN, CDR2 FVKESK. CDR3 region: CASSQASSGDTQYF. CDR3 DNA: TGTGCCAGCAGCCAAGCCAGTTCAGGGGATACGCAGTATTTT.

This clonotype was found many times. The V call is TRBV6-5, the J call TRBJ1-1, with a possible D match to TRBD1 (5 bases). The CDR3 spans 15 residues. V lost 2 bases and J lost 1, with 11 bases in between. Germline loops: CDR1 MNHEY, CDR2 SVGAGI. CDR3 nucleotides: TGTGCCAGCAGTTACAGGGGACCGCAGAACACTGAAGCTTTCTTT. Its protein product is CASSYRGPQNTEAFF.

This clonotype was seen only a few times. J is TRBJ1-1 and V is TRBV30; D is perhaps TRBD1 (6 bases). Germline CDR1 and CDR2: GTSNPN and SVGIG (reference sequence). V gave up 5 bases and J gave up 0 bases, with 16 bases separating them. The CDR3 is 15 residues long. CDR3 DNA: TGTGCCTGGGGGGGGGCGAGCGCAATGAACACTGAAGCTTTCTTT. It codes for CAWGGASAMNTEAFF.

The gene calls are TRBV20-1 and TRBJ2-7; no reliable D call. In germline, CDR1 is DFQATT, CDR2 SNEGSKA (reference sequence). V shed 5 bases and J shed 4 bases, with 9 bases lying between them. CDR3 length: 11 residues. The chain's CDR3 is CSAATEYEQYF. As DNA, the CDR3 is TGCAGTGCTGCAACAGAATACGAGCAGTACTTC.

This clonotype was detected ten times or more. This chain links TRBV5-1 with TRBJ2-7; D may match TRBD1 or TRBD2 (5 bases each). CDR1 is SGHRS and CDR2 is YFSETQ in the germline V gene. This CDR3 region has 13 residues. The V end was cut by 4 bases, the J end by 3 bases, with 11 bases between. CDR3 in DNA: TGCGCCAGCAGCCCCTCGGGGCTCTACGAGCAGTACTTC. It specifies CASSPSGLYEQYF.

This clonotype appeared many times. V and J are TRBV15 and TRBJ1-5; D gene uncertain. V dropped 0 bases and J dropped 1 base, with 7 bases sitting between them. This CDR3 spans 15 amino acids. From germline, CDR1 is LNHNV and CDR2 YYDKDF (reference sequence). CDR3 region: CATSRDKGSNQPQHF. The CDR3 bases are TGTGCCACCAGCAGAGATAAGGGAAGCAATCAGCCCCAGCATTTT.

There are a few counts of this clonotype. The genes are TRBV4-2 and TRBJ2-7, with D maybe TRBD1 (5 bases). V was trimmed by 1 base and J by 2 bases, leaving 15 bases between them. Germline V gene data show CDR1 as LGHNA and CDR2 as YNFKEQ. The CDR3 loop spans 16 amino acids. The CDR3 sequence is CASSQASDSFTYEQYF. The CDR3 DNA follows: TGTGCCAGCAGCCAAGCCTCTGACAGCTTTACCTACGAGCAGTACTTC.

This clonotype occurred once. A much more abundant neighbour one base away suggests this may be a read error. CDR3 region: CSGMLNAEQFF. The DNA of the CDR3 is TGCAGTGGTATGTTGAACGCTGAGCAGTTCTTC. This chain connects TRBV20-1 to TRBJ2-1; D remains unclear. CDR3 length: 11 amino acids. Trimming took 7 bases from V and 9 from J, leaving 13 bases between them. Germline-derived CDR1 and CDR2 are DFQATT and SNEGSKA (reference sequence).

The chain is built from TRBV10-3 and TRBJ2-3; tentatively, D is TRBD1 (6 bases). The CDR3 length is 16 residues. The ends were cut back, 6 bases at V and 0 bases at J, with 16 bases in the middle. Germline loops: CDR1 ENHRY, CDR2 SYGVKD. This chain's CDR3 is CAISTLGQTSTDTQYF. Here the CDR3 DNA reads TGTGCCATCAGCACTCTCGGACAGACTAGCACAGATACGCAGTATTTT.

The chain uses TRBV18 and TRBJ2-4, with 7 bases matching TRBD1. This CDR3 region has 15 residues. CDR1 KGHSH and CDR2 LQKENI come from the germline V gene. V shed 2 bases, J shed 7 bases, and the junction held 8 bases outside the gene matches. Written as DNA, the CDR3 is TGTGCCAGCTCACCAGCTACAGGGGCCGGGAACATTCAGTACTTC. It encodes CASSPATGAGNIQYF.

This clonotype occurred a few times. The chain is built from TRBV5-4 and TRBJ1-1; D not resolved. Trimming shortened V by 0 bases and J by 2 bases, and 8 bases separated the two germline ends. The CDR3 totals 14 residues. CDR1 is SGHNT, CDR2 YYREEE, per germline (reference sequence). The CDR3: CASSLEAGNTEAFF. CDR3 sequence (DNA): TGTGCCAGCAGCTTGGAGGCAGGAAACACTGAAGCTTTCTTT.

A note on this clonotype: A single base separates this from a much larger clone, so it may be a read error. V gene TRBV5-6 combines with J gene TRBJ1-1; TRBD1 might be the D (6 bases). Germline V gene data show CDR1 as SGHDT and CDR2 as YYEEEE. The CDR3 runs to 16 residues. CDR3 nucleotide sequence: TGTACCAGCAGCTTCACTAATCCGGGGGGCCACACTGAAGCTTTCTTT. Translating it yields CTSSFTNPGGHTEAFF.

This chain uses TRBV5-1 with TRBJ1-2; D ambiguous. Trimming removed 0 bases from V and 4 bases from J, with 7 bases in between. Germline lookup yields CDR1 SGHRS and CDR2 YFSETQ. The CDR3 sequence is 13 residues long. CDR3: CASSLGGSYGYTF. The CDR3 DNA reads TGCGCCAGCAGCTTGGGTGGGTCCTATGGCTACACCTTC.

The chain carries TRBV5-1 and TRBJ1-1, with D perhaps matching TRBD1 (6 bases). Per germline, CDR1 SGHRS and CDR2 YFSETQ. Trimming took 0 bases from V and 5 from J, leaving 17 bases between them. The CDR3 covers 16 residues. CDR3 coding DNA: TGCGCCAGCAGCTTGGACCCCAGGGGCACTGGGACTGAAGCTTTCTTT. It encodes CASSLDPRGTGTEAFF. Using reference TRBV5-1 and TRBJ1-1 for the parts outside the CDR3, the full variable domain is KAGVTQTPRYLIKTRGQQVTLSCSPISGHRSVSWYQQTPGQGLQFLFEYFSETQRNKGNFPGRFSGRQFSNSRSEMNVSTLELGDSALYLCASSLDPRGTGTEAFFGQGTRLTVV.

This clonotype has a count of ten or more. The CDR3, as DNA: TGTGCCAGTAGTATTTATCAGGACAGGGAAATCTATGGCTACACCTTC. It is translated as CASSIYQDREIYGYTF. This chain links TRBV19 with TRBJ1-2; 8 bases line up with TRBD1. Losses at the gene ends were 3 bases for V and 4 bases for J; bases not matched to a gene: 10. The length of the CDR3 is 16 residues. Germline CDR1 LNHDA, CDR2 SQIVND (reference sequence). Variable domain in full (rest from reference TRBV19 and TRBJ1-2): DGGITQSPKYLFRKEGQNVTLSCEQNLNHDAMYWYRQDPGQGLRLIYYSQIVNDFQKGDIAEGYSVSREKKESFPLTVTSAQKNPTAFYLCASSIYQDREIYGYTFGSGTRLTVV.

The chain links TRBV19 to TRBJ2-7; 8 bases match TRBD1. The V segment lost 11 bases and the J segment 1 base; nucleotides outside the gene matches: 4. Germline V lookup: CDR1 LNHDA, CDR2 SQIVND (reference sequence). This CDR3 contains 12 residues. The CDR3 is CACGTGSYEQYF. Written as DNA, the CDR3 is TGTGCCTGTGGGACAGGATCCTACGAGCAGTACTTC.

V is TRBV20-1 and J is TRBJ1-5; D is ambiguous. The CDR3 sequence is 16 residues long. Between the trimmed V and J ends, which lost 0 bases and 4 bases, there was a span of 16 bases. Germline CDR1 is DFQATT and CDR2 is SNEGSKA (reference sequence). CDR3 loop: CSARDPGREGNQPQHF. In DNA form, the CDR3 reads TGCAGTGCTAGAGATCCCGGTCGGGAAGGGAATCAGCCCCAGCATTTT.

This clonotype was recorded at least ten times. The J gene is TRBJ1-2, the V gene TRBV10-3; tentatively, D is TRBD1 (5 bases). The CDR3 covers 13 residues. The V gene lost 7 bases and the J gene lost 7 bases, with 16 bases spanning the gap. Germline-derived CDR1 and CDR2 are ENHRY and SYGVKD. This CDR3 reads CAITGTVGSGYTF. The CDR3 coding sequence is TGTGCCATCACCGGGACCGTGGGAAGTGGCTACACCTTC.

This clonotype has a handful of counts. The chain has TRBV7-9 and TRBJ2-1, with D possibly called TRBD1 or TRBD2 (5 bases each). Trimming took 7 bases from V and 0 from J, leaving 10 bases between them. Germline V gene data show CDR1 as SEHNR and CDR2 as FQNEAQ (reference sequence). The CDR3 totals 14 residues. The CDR3 DNA sequence: TGTGCCAGCACCCGGGACGCCTCCTACAATGAGCAGTTCTTC. Translated, it gives CASTRDASYNEQFF. Supplemented by reference TRBV7-9 and TRBJ2-1, the full variable domain reads DTGVSQNPRHKITKRGQNVTFRCDPISEHNRLYWYRQTLGQGPEFLTYFQNEAQLEKSRLLSDRFSAERPKGSFSTLEIQRTEQGDSAMYLCASTRDASYNEQFFGPGTRLTVL.

Sample share makes this clonotype medium-sized (0.01 to 0.1%). The V and J genes are TRBV30 and TRBJ2-2, with D hard to call. This CDR3 spans 13 amino acids. The V and J ends lost 3 bases and 6 bases respectively, with 11 bases between them. Germline-derived CDR1 and CDR2 are GTSNPN and SVGIG (reference sequence). The CDR3 DNA is TGTGCCTGGAGCCCTACCCGAGCCGGGGAGCTGTTTTTT. Translating gives CAWSPTRAGELFF.

As regards this clonotype: One end of the junction varies from germline; a read error may be responsible. J is TRBJ2-7 and V is TRBV5-6; D uncertain. CDR1 and CDR2 from the germline V gene are SGHDT and YYEEEE. This CDR3 contains 14 residues. The CDR3 spells CASSLDARNYEQYF. DNA for the CDR3: TGCGCCAGCAGCTTGGACGCCAGAAACTACGAGCAGTACTTC.

This clonotype qualifies as medium-sized (0.01 to 0.1%). The chain carries TRBV5-6 and TRBJ1-2; D call uncertain. This CDR3 has 12 amino acids. Trimming stripped 0 bases from V and 0 bases from J, with 0 bases between. CDR1 is SGHDT, CDR2 YYEEEE, per germline. CDR3 bases: TGTGCCAGCAGCTTGGCTAACTATGGCTACACCTTC. Its translation is CASSLANYGYTF.

This rearrangement joins TRBV5-6 to TRBJ2-1, with TRBD2 identical over 12 bases. CDR3 size: 12 residues. Germline CDR1 is SGHDT and CDR2 is YYEEEE. After removal of 0 bases from V and 14 bases from J, the junction contained 0 bases not matched to a gene. CDR3 protein: CASSLASGGEFF. The CDR3 region has the DNA TGTGCCAGCAGCTTGGCTAGCGGGGGGGAGTTCTTC.

Ten or more counts support this clonotype. This chain connects TRBV7-9 to TRBJ2-5; TRBD2 aligns across 7 bases. V lost 5 bases to trimming and J lost 3 bases; unmatched junction nucleotides: 6. Per the germline V gene, CDR1 is SEHNR and CDR2 is FQNEAQ (reference sequence). There are 14 residues in the CDR3. DNA for the CDR3: TGTGCCAGCAGCCCCCGACTAGCAGAAGAGACCCAGTACTTC. Its translation is CASSPRLAEETQYF.